Sequencing of this TCR beta chain was carried out in a study of shared clonotypes between healthy human individuals. Profiled with immunoSEQ multiplex PCR; TCRdb holds only in-frame clones, not every one. The table lists 1,500,000 or so clones, about 96% of them singletons. This CDR3 spans 15 amino acids. Looked up from germline, CDR1 is SGHNT and CDR2 is YYREEE (reference sequence). V lost 4 bases to trimming and J lost 2 bases; unmatched junction nucleotides: 6. The sequenced sample consisted of naive CD4+ T cells sorted from blood. Noted subset: CD45RA+ positively selected. This chain uses TRBV5-4 with TRBJ2-7; 10 bases agree with TRBD1. The source of this sequence is a man aged 25-40 years in good health. DNA of the CDR3: TGTGCCAGCAGCGCAACCGGGACAGGGGCCTACGAGCAGTACTTC. This gives the protein CASSATGTGAYEQYF.